The source of this T cell receptor (beta chain) is a study of shared clonotypes between healthy human individuals. Method: immunoSEQ multiplex PCR; TCRdb's copy keeps in-frame clones and lacks some. This table has roughly 770,000 clones, 90% to 97% appearing once. Germline CDR1 reads SGHVS; CDR2 reads FNYEAQ. The CDR3 length is 15 residues. V lost 4 bases and J 1 base, leaving 10 bases between the germline ends. Terminally differentiated effector memory CD45RA+ cells were excluded from the naive CD8 cells, which were CD45RO-negative and positively selected for CCR7. This sequence joins TRBV7-6 and TRBJ2-2; a possible D gene is TRBD1 (5 bases). Source material: naive CD8+ T cells sorted from blood. The origin of this receptor is a man aged 25-45 years in good health. The CDR3 protein is CASSSRQMNTGELFF. The DNA of the CDR3 is TGTGCCAGCAGCTCCAGACAGATGAACACCGGGGAGCTGTTTTTT.